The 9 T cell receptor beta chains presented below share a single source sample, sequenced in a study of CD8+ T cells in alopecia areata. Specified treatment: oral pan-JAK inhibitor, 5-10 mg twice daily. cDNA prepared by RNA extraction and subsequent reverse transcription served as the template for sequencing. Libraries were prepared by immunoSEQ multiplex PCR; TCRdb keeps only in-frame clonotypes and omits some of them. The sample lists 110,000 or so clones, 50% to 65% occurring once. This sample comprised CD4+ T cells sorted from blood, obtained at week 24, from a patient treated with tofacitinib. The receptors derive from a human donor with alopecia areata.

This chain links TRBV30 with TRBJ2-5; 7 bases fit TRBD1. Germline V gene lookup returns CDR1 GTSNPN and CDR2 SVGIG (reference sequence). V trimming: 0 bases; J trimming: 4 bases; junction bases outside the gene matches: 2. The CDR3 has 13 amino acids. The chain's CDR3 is CAWSVHRGETQYF. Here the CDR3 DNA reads TGTGCCTGGAGTGTACACAGGGGAGAGACCCAGTACTTC.

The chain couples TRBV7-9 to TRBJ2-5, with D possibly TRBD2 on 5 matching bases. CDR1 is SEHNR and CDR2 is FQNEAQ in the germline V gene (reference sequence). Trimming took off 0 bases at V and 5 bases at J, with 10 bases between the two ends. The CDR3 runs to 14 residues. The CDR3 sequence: CASSLASRGETQYF. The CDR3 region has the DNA TGTGCCAGCAGCTTAGCTAGTCGAGGGGAGACCCAGTACTTC.

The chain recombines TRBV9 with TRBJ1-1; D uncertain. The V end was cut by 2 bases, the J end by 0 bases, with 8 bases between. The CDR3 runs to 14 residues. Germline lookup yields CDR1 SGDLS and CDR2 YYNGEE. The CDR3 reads CASSVWGVNTEAFF. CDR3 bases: TGTGCCAGCAGCGTCTGGGGAGTGAACACTGAAGCTTTCTTT.

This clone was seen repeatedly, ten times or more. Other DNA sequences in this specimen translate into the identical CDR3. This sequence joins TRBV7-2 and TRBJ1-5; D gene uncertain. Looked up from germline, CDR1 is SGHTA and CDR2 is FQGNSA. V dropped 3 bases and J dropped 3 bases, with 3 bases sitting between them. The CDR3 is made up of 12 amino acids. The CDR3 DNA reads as TGTGCCAGCAGCTTCAACAATCAGCCCCAGCATTTT. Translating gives CASSFNNQPQHF.

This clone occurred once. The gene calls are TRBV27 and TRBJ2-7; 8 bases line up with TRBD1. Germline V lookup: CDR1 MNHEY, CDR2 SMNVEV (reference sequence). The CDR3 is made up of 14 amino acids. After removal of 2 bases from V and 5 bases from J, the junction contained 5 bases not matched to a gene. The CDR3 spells CASSLRRGRDEQYF. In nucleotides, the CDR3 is TGTGCCAGCAGTTTACGCAGGGGGCGGGACGAGCAGTACTTC.

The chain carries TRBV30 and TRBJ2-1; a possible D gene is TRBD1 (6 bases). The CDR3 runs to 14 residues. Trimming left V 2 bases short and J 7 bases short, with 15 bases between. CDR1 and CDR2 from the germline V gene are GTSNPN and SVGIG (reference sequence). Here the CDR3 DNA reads TGTGCCTGGAGTAAATTAGCAGGGGTTAATGAGCAGTTCTTC. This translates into CAWSKLAGVNEQFF.

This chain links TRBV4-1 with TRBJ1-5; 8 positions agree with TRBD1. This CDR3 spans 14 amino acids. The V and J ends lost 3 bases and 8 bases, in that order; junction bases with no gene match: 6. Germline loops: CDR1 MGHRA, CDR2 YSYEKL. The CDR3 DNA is TGCGCCAGCAGCCATAGGACAGGGATCAAGCCCCAGCATTTT. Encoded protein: CASSHRTGIKPQHF.

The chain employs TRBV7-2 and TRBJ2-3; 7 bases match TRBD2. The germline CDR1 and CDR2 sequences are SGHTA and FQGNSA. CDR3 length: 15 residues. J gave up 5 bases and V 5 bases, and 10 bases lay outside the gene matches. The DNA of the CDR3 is TGTGCCAGCAGCCCGTTGGCGGGGGATGTAGATACGCAGTATTTT. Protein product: CASSPLAGDVDTQYF.

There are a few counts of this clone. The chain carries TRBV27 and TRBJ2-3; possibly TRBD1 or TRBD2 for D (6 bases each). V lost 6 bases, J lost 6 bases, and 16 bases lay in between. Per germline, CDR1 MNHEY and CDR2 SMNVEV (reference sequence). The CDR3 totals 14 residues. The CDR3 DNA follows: TGTGCCAGCAGACTCAACTGGGGGGCCGATACGCAGTATTTT. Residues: CASRLNWGADTQYF.